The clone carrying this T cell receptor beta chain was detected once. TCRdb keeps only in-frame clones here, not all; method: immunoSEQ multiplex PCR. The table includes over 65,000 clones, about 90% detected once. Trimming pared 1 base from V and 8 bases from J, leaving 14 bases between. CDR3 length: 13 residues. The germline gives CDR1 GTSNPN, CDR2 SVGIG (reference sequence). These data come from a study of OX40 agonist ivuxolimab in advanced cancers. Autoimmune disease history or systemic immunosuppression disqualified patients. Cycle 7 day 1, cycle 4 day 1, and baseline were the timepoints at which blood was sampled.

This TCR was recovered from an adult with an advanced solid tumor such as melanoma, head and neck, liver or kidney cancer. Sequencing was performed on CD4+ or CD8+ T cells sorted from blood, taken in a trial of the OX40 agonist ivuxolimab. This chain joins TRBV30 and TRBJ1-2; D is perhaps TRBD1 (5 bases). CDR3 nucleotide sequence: TGTGCCTGGAGTGGACAGCCTGGGGGAGGCTACACCTTC. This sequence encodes CAWSGQPGGGYTF.